This T cell receptor beta chain was identified during a study of blood T cell repertoires in COVID-19. V lost 5 bases, J lost 7 bases, and 11 bases lay in between. CDR1 MNHEY and CDR2 SVGAGI come from the germline V gene. The CDR3 is 12 residues long. Profiled with immunoSEQ multiplex PCR; TCRdb holds only in-frame clones, not every one. The table includes approximately 170,000 clones, more than 70% detected once. The source is a woman older than 75 with active or convalescent COVID-19. The rearrangement uses TRBV6-5 and TRBJ1-2; tentatively, D is TRBD1 (5 bases). Sequenced input: peripheral blood. The chain's CDR3 is CASSHRGGGYTF. CDR3 DNA sequence: TGTGCCAGCAGTCACCGGGGGGGTGGCTACACCTTC.